These 24 T cell receptor beta chains were all obtained from the same sample, sequenced in a study of T-cell memory formation after mild COVID-19. TCRdb redid the calling of the 5' RACE reads with MiXCR, one entry per CDR3 protein. The profile shows 250,000 to 350,000 distinct CDR3 sequences, around 15% of them singletons. Sequencing used PBMCs or a T cell subset sorted from them (not recorded which). Every receptor here comes from a man between 18 and 35 years old who had mild COVID-19 (a few samples of this study predate the infection). Cell type and time point are not known.

This chain links TRBV12-3 or TRBV12-4 with TRBJ1-2, with 8 bases lining up with TRBD1. The trim removed 3 bases at V and 8 bases at J, leaving 11 bases unmatched. This CDR3 has 15 amino acids. The CDR3 loop reads CASSFRNRGVVGYTF. The CDR3 DNA sequence: TGTGCCAGCAGTTTTAGAAACAGGGGGGTGGTAGGCTACACCTTC.

This clonotype was found a few times. The V call is TRBV7-2, the J call TRBJ2-3, with TRBD2 as a possible D gene (6 bases). Germline V CDR1 and CDR2: SGHTA, FQGNSA. The CDR3 consists of 15 residues. V lost 5 bases and J lost 4, with 16 bases in between. The chain's CDR3 is CASSERLVLADTQYF. The CDR3 bases are TGTGCCAGCAGCGAACGACTAGTTCTCGCAGATACGCAGTATTTT.

The chain uses TRBV2 and TRBJ1-5, with a weak D call TRBD1 (5 bases). CDR3 length: 13 amino acids. V was trimmed by 8 bases and J by 5 bases, leaving 13 bases between them. Germline CDR1 is SNHLY and CDR2 is FYNNEI. CDR3 amino acids: CASVRDADQPQHF. The CDR3 nucleotides read TGTGCCAGCGTCCGGGACGCCGATCAGCCCCAGCATTTT.

This clonotype was counted ten times or more. V usage is TRBV11-2 and J usage is TRBJ2-1; D not resolved. Germline loops: CDR1 SGHAT, CDR2 FQNNGV. This CDR3 has 14 amino acids. Trimming stripped 3 bases from V and 6 bases from J, with 12 bases between. The CDR3 here is CASSLGFVLNEQFF. The CDR3 region has the DNA TGTGCCAGCAGCTTGGGGTTTGTACTCAATGAGCAGTTCTTC. The full variable domain, with the rest looked up from reference TRBV11-2 and TRBJ2-1, is EAGVAQSPRYKIIEKRQSVAFWCNPISGHATLYWYQQILGQGPKLLIQFQNNGVVDDSQLPKDRFSAERLKGVDSTLKIQPAKLEDSAVYLCASSLGFVLNEQFFGPGTRLTVL.

This clonotype was observed a handful of times. The chain joins TRBV28 to TRBJ2-2, with D possibly matching TRBD1 (5 bases). V lost 3 bases to trimming and J lost 6 bases, with 8 bases between them. Germline CDR1 reads MDHEN; CDR2 reads SYDVKM. The CDR3 runs to 13 residues. CDR3 loop: CASSFKGAGELFF. DNA for the CDR3: TGTGCCAGCAGTTTTAAAGGGGCCGGGGAGCTGTTTTTT. Filled out from reference TRBV28 and TRBJ2-2, the complete variable domain reads DVKVTQSSRYLVKRTGEKVFLECVQDMDHENMFWYRQDPGLGLRLIYFSYDVKMKEKGDIPEGYSVSREKKERFSLILESASTNQTSMYLCASSFKGAGELFFGEGSRLTVL.

This clonotype was seen at least ten times. The CDR3 region is CASTSRGGRADGYTF. For the CDR3, the DNA is TGTGCCAGCACCTCCCGGGGAGGAAGGGCGGATGGCTACACCTTC. The chain couples TRBV28 to TRBJ1-2; D unclear. Trimming left V 7 bases short and J 6 bases short, with 21 bases between. The CDR3 runs 15 residues. Germline V lookup: CDR1 MDHEN, CDR2 SYDVKM.

This sequence joins TRBV6-5 and TRBJ2-5; no clear D gene. Germline-derived CDR1 and CDR2 are MNHEY and SVGAGI. The CDR3 consists of 16 residues. Trimming took 4 bases from V and 5 from J, leaving 20 bases between them. The CDR3 sequence: CASSFYPPSDSETQYF. The CDR3 DNA reads as TGTGCCAGCAGTTTCTATCCCCCGTCAGACTCGGAGACCCAGTACTTC.

This clonotype turned up a few times. The chain carries TRBV4-3 and TRBJ1-5, with a weak D call TRBD1 (6 bases). There are 15 residues in the CDR3. Germline CDR1 and CDR2: LGHNA and YSLEER. Trimming left V 2 bases short and J 10 bases short, with 18 bases between. The CDR3 DNA follows: TGCGCCAGCAGCCAATTTAAGGGGGGTGACGAACCCCAGCATTTT. Translation gives CASSQFKGGDEPQHF.

This clonotype was counted ten times or more. The chain joins TRBV27 to TRBJ1-6; D call uncertain. Deletions cut 7 bases from V and 6 bases from J, with 13 bases between. There are 14 residues in the CDR3. Germline values: CDR1 MNHEY, CDR2 SMNVEV (reference sequence). The CDR3: CASMVGSVNSPLHF. CDR3 DNA sequence: TGTGCCAGCATGGTGGGCTCTGTTAATTCACCCCTCCACTTT.

This clonotype was counted between two and nine times. The V gene is TRBV10-1, the J gene TRBJ2-1; possibly TRBD1 or TRBD2 for D (6 bases each). Per germline, CDR1 WNHNN and CDR2 SYGVQD (reference sequence). Trimming pared 4 bases from V and 2 bases from J, leaving 9 bases between. This CDR3 is built from 14 residues. The CDR3: CASSAGATYNEQFF. The CDR3 DNA follows: TGCGCCAGCAGTGCGGGGGCAACCTACAATGAGCAGTTCTTC.

The rearrangement links TRBV6-5 to TRBJ2-4, with 9 positions matching TRBD1. From germline, CDR1 is MNHEY and CDR2 SVGAGI. V trimming: 0 bases; J trimming: 8 bases; junction bases outside the gene matches: 2. The CDR3 covers 14 residues. The CDR3, as DNA: TGTGCCAGCAGTTACTCCCACAGGGGGCACATTCAGTACTTC. It translates to CASSYSHRGHIQYF.

This clonotype was observed a handful of times. The V call is TRBV30, the J call TRBJ2-3; D call uncertain. Germline lookup yields CDR1 GTSNPN and CDR2 SVGIG (reference sequence). Trimming removed 3 bases at V and 4 bases at J, with 5 bases between. The CDR3 is 11 amino acids. CDR3 loop: CAWRWADTQYF. CDR3 nucleotides: TGTGCCTGGAGGTGGGCAGATACGCAGTATTTT.

This clonotype was observed a handful of times. The gene calls are TRBV2 and TRBJ1-5, with unresolved D. V lost 7 bases and J 3 bases, leaving 10 bases between the germline ends. This CDR3 is built from 13 residues. Germline V gives CDR1 SNHLY, CDR2 FYNNEI. In nucleotides, the CDR3 is TGTGCCAGCATAGGGAGGGACAATCAGCCCCAGCATTTT. Residues: CASIGRDNQPQHF.

J is TRBJ2-1 and V is TRBV7-9; tentatively, D is TRBD1 or TRBD2 (5 bases each). The CDR3 runs to 15 residues. The germline V gene has CDR1 SEHNR and CDR2 FQNEAQ (reference sequence). V gave up 3 bases and J gave up 7 bases, with 16 bases separating them. The CDR3 DNA reads TGTGCCAGCAGCTTCTTGGGGACCCGCCCAAATGAGCAGTTCTTC. This gives the protein CASSFLGTRPNEQFF.

The chain couples TRBV10-3 to TRBJ1-5; D ambiguous. Germline V gene sequence: CDR1 ENHRY, CDR2 SYGVKD. The CDR3 contains 16 residues. V lost 0 bases to trimming and J lost 0 bases, with 9 bases between them. The CDR3 DNA follows: TGTGCCATCAGTGAGTCCGAGGACTTTAGCAATCAGCCCCAGCATTTT. Protein sequence: CAISESEDFSNQPQHF.

The table lists this clonotype with a few counts. V and J are TRBV5-1 and TRBJ2-1; 8 bases fit TRBD1. With 4 bases clipped from V and 5 bases from J, the junction kept 11 bases outside the gene matches. This CDR3 spans 16 amino acids. Per germline, CDR1 SGHRS and CDR2 YFSETQ. CDR3 coding DNA: TGCGCCAGCAGCCGGTCCCCCTCGACAGGGGACAATGAGCAGTTCTTC. Protein sequence: CASSRSPSTGDNEQFF.

This clonotype has a handful of counts. The V and J genes are TRBV10-3 and TRBJ2-1; TRBD2 aligns across 11 bases. In germline, CDR1 is ENHRY, CDR2 SYGVKD. V lost 0 bases, J lost 8 bases, and 6 bases stayed unmatched. CDR3 length equals 16 residues. CDR3 sequence (DNA): TGTGCCATCAGTGAGTCGCTTAGCGGGGGGGCAGATGAGCAGTTCTTC. Translation gives CAISESLSGGADEQFF.

J is TRBJ2-2 and V is TRBV12-3 or TRBV12-4; 7 bases align to TRBD1. The CDR3 consists of 12 residues. V lost 11 bases, J lost 5 bases, and 5 bases stayed unmatched. The chain's CDR3 is CAGTGATGELFF. The CDR3 DNA follows: TGTGCCGGAACAGGGGCAACCGGGGAGCTGTTTTTT.

The chain joins TRBV12-3 or TRBV12-4 to TRBJ2-1; perhaps TRBD1 as D (6 bases). Trimming left V 6 bases short and J 9 bases short, with 15 bases between. The CDR3 has 13 amino acids. The CDR3 DNA sequence: TGTGCCAGCAGCCCCGGGACATTTACTGAGCAGTTCTTC. Translation gives CASSPGTFTEQFF.

The J gene is TRBJ1-1, the V gene TRBV11-2; 7 nucleotides align to TRBD1. After removal of 3 bases from V and 10 bases from J, the junction contained 8 bases not matched to a gene. CDR1 and CDR2 (germline): SGHAT, FQNNGV. This CDR3 contains 13 residues. The CDR3: CASSLILGGRAFF. The CDR3 DNA reads as TGTGCCAGCAGCTTGATTTTAGGGGGCAGAGCTTTCTTT.

The sample holds a few counts of this clonotype. In DNA, the CDR3 is TGTGCCAGCAGCTCTAGCGGGAGCTCCTACAATGAGCAGTTCTTC. It specifies CASSSSGSSYNEQFF. The rearrangement uses TRBV6-2 or TRBV6-3 and TRBJ2-1, with TRBD2 identical over 10 bases. Per the germline V gene, CDR1 is MNHEY and CDR2 is SVGEGT. V trimming: 6 bases; J trimming: 0 bases; junction bases outside the gene matches: 2. The CDR3 is made up of 15 amino acids.

J is TRBJ2-1 and V is TRBV7-9; TRBD1 agrees at 8 bases. V gave up 5 bases and J gave up 12 bases; unmatched junction bases: 9. Germline loops: CDR1 SEHNR, CDR2 FQNEAQ (reference sequence). The CDR3 spans 13 residues. CDR3 nucleotides: TGTGCCAGCAGCCCCACGACAGGGGAGAGGCAGTTCTTC. Its protein product is CASSPTTGERQFF. Combining the CDR3 with reference TRBV7-9 and TRBJ2-1 gives the whole variable domain DTGVSQNPRHKITKRGQNVTFRCDPISEHNRLYWYRQTLGQGPEFLTYFQNEAQLEKSRLLSDRFSAERPKGSFSTLEIQRTEQGDSAMYLCASSPTTGERQFFGPGTRLTVL.

This chain joins TRBV5-1 and TRBJ2-5; D remains unclear. The CDR3 runs 11 residues. V shed 4 bases and J shed 3 bases, with 4 bases lying between them. The germline V gene encodes CDR1 SGHRS and CDR2 YFSETQ. CDR3 amino acids: CASSIKETQYF. In nucleotides, the CDR3 is TGCGCCAGCAGCATAAAAGAGACCCAGTACTTC. The full variable domain, its missing parts supplied by reference TRBV5-1 and TRBJ2-5, is KAGVTQTPRYLIKTRGQQVTLSCSPISGHRSVSWYQQTPGQGLQFLFEYFSETQRNKGNFPGRFSGRQFSNSRSEMNVSTLELGDSALYLCASSIKETQYFGPGTRLLVL.

This clonotype was picked up a small number of times. This rearrangement joins TRBV4-1 to TRBJ2-3; possibly TRBD2 for D (6 bases). The V end lost 0 bases, the J end lost 4 bases, and 8 bases lay between the germline ends. Germline values: CDR1 MGHRA, CDR2 YSYEKL. The CDR3 spans 14 residues. The CDR3 here is CASSQDPGADTQYF. The CDR3 nucleotides are TGCGCCAGCAGCCAAGACCCGGGGGCAGATACGCAGTATTTT.